The 26 T cell receptor beta chains in this list originate from one sample, sequenced in a study of T cells in Graves' hyperthyroidism and ophthalmopathy. The source material, RNA transcripts, was used to amplify TCR beta CDR3 regions. Researchers ran a first-round RT-PCR on the TCR CDR3 using the HTBI primer set. Via MiXCR, TCRdb re-called the multiplex PCR reads, giving one row per CDR3 protein. The sample has some 500,000 distinct CDR3 sequences, less than 25% seen once. The sequenced material came from blood. The receptors here all came from a woman under 40 with Graves' ophthalmopathy.

This chain uses TRBV6-5 with TRBJ2-1, with a weak D call TRBD1 (6 bases). Germline CDR1 is MNHEY and CDR2 is SVGAGI. This CDR3 is 15 amino acids long. Between the trimmed V and J ends, which lost 4 bases and 0 bases, there was a span of 10 bases. DNA for the CDR3: TGTGCCAGCAGTTCAGGGGATAGCTCCTACAATGAGCAGTTCTTC. It specifies CASSSGDSSYNEQFF.

This clonotype was detected ten times or more. The chain combines TRBV11-2 with TRBJ2-7; 7 nucleotides align to TRBD2. Germline CDR1 SGHAT, CDR2 FQNNGV. V lost 5 bases, J lost 4 bases, and 11 bases stayed unmatched. The CDR3 consists of 15 residues. CDR3 protein: CASSLVLGGKYEQYF. CDR3 nucleotide sequence: TGTGCCAGCAGCCTAGTGTTGGGAGGGAAATACGAGCAGTACTTC.

The chain links TRBV12-3 or TRBV12-4 to TRBJ2-2, with D possibly matching TRBD2 (6 bases). V gave up 5 bases and J gave up 1 base, with 14 bases separating them. The CDR3 is 16 residues long. The CDR3 loop reads CASSLEGLLNTGELFF. The CDR3 DNA is TGTGCCAGCAGTCTGGAGGGATTACTGAACACCGGGGAGCTGTTTTTT.

A single count supports this clonotype. The rearrangement uses TRBV28 and TRBJ1-5, with D tentatively TRBD1 (5 bases). The CDR3 contains 15 residues. Trimming pared 11 bases from V and 0 bases from J, leaving 17 bases between. Germline loops: CDR1 MDHEN, CDR2 SYDVKM. CDR3 nucleotides: TGTGCCTATGACGATGGGACGTATAGCAATCAGCCCCAGCATTTT. It translates to CAYDDGTYSNQPQHF.

There are many counts of this clonotype. The chain combines TRBV12-3 or TRBV12-4 with TRBJ2-4, with D unclear. Trimming removed 3 bases at V and 1 base at J, with 16 bases between. The CDR3 is 17 residues long. The chain's CDR3 is CASSFLRGPTAKNIQYF. The CDR3 region has the DNA TGTGCCAGCAGTTTCCTTCGCGGACCCACGGCCAAAAACATTCAGTACTTC.

The sample holds many counts of this clonotype. This CDR3 is CASSQERGQWETQYF. For the CDR3, the DNA is TGTGCCAGCAGCCAAGAGCGGGGACAGTGGGAGACCCAGTACTTC. The chain couples TRBV4-2 to TRBJ2-5; D is perhaps TRBD1 (7 bases). This CDR3 comprises 15 residues. With 0 bases removed from V and 5 bases from J, the gap between germline ends came to 13 bases. Germline CDR1 is LGHNA and CDR2 is YNFKEQ.

This clonotype has more than one count but fewer than ten. Written as DNA, the CDR3 is TGCAGTGCTAGAGGACAGGGGACCACCTACGAGCAGTACTTC. Protein: CSARGQGTTYEQYF. This chain connects TRBV20-1 to TRBJ2-7, with 8 nucleotides matching TRBD1. Germline CDR1 reads DFQATT; CDR2 reads SNEGSKA (reference sequence). With 1 base clipped from V and 2 bases from J, the junction kept 4 bases outside the gene matches. The length of the CDR3 is 14 residues.

The chain has TRBV28 and TRBJ2-7; D is ambiguous. CDR3 length equals 13 residues. Per germline, CDR1 MDHEN and CDR2 SYDVKM. V shed 4 bases and J shed 0 bases, with 7 bases lying between them. CDR3 loop: CASSSRASYEQYF. As DNA, the CDR3 is TGTGCCAGCAGTTCCCGGGCCTCCTACGAGCAGTACTTC.

This clonotype was observed at least ten times. The rearrangement joins TRBV7-9 to TRBJ1-3; TRBD1 might be the D (5 bases). The V gene lost 4 bases and the J gene lost 4 bases, with 14 bases spanning the gap. The CDR3 has 15 residues. The germline V gene encodes CDR1 SEHNR and CDR2 FQNEAQ (reference sequence). The CDR3 here is CASSSDKAIGNTIYF. DNA of the CDR3: TGTGCCAGCAGCTCGGACAAGGCTATCGGAAACACCATATATTTT. Variable domain in full (rest from reference TRBV7-9 and TRBJ1-3): DTGVSQNPRHKITKRGQNVTFRCDPISEHNRLYWYRQTLGQGPEFLTYFQNEAQLEKSRLLSDRFSAERPKGSFSTLEIQRTEQGDSAMYLCASSSDKAIGNTIYFGEGSWLTVV.

The table lists this clonotype with a few counts. One junction end does not reproduce the germline sequence, and a read error may be involved. The chain uses TRBV24-1 and TRBJ2-7, with 14 bases that match TRBD2. This CDR3 is built from 18 residues. Germline loops: CDR1 KGHDR, CDR2 SFDVKD. CDR3 loop: CATCDRPGLAGERYEQYF. CDR3 bases: TGTGCCACCTGTGATCGTCCGGGACTAGCGGGGGAACGGTACGAGCAGTACTTC.

This chain links TRBV10-1 with TRBJ1-1; D perhaps matches TRBD1 (6 bases). Germline-derived CDR1 and CDR2 are WNHNN and SYGVQD (reference sequence). There are 13 residues in the CDR3. V was trimmed by 4 bases and J by 3 bases, leaving 9 bases between them. The CDR3 DNA is TGCGCCAGCAGTGCGGGGGCGGACACTGAAGCTTTCTTT. Encoded protein: CASSAGADTEAFF.

This clonotype has ten or more counts. The chain carries TRBV30 and TRBJ2-5, with TRBD2 identical over 16 bases. The CDR3 spans 13 residues. Germline lookup yields CDR1 GTSNPN and CDR2 SVGIG (reference sequence). In DNA form, the CDR3 reads TGTGCTGGGACTAGCGGGGGGGTAGAGACCCAGTACTTC. It translates to CAGTSGGVETQYF.

Ten or more counts support this clonotype. DNA for the CDR3: TGTGCCAGTAAAAACGAGGGGGCGAGTAACGGCTACACCTTC. Translated: CASKNEGASNGYTF. V usage is TRBV19 and J usage is TRBJ1-2; TRBD1 agrees at 7 bases. The CDR3 spans 14 residues. The V gene end was trimmed by 7 bases and the J gene end by 8 bases; junction bases not matched to a gene: 13. CDR1 and CDR2 (germline): LNHDA, SQIVND (reference sequence).

Of note for this clonotype: The junction departs from germline at one end; a sequencing error may be responsible. The rearrangement links TRBV12-3 or TRBV12-4 to TRBJ1-1; D unresolved. CDR3 length: 13 residues. The DNA for the CDR3 is TGTGCCAGCAGTCGACGGAGGAACACCGAAGCTGTCTTT. Protein: CASSRRRNTEAVF.

This clonotype was recorded a few times. The V call is TRBV7-2, the J call TRBJ2-2; 9 positions agree with TRBD1. Trimming at V came to 5 bases and at J to 7 bases, leaving 8 bases not matched to a gene. There are 15 residues in the CDR3. CDR1 is SGHTA, CDR2 FQGNSA, per germline. The CDR3 DNA sequence: TGTGCCAGCAGCCTGGACAGGGGCGAGATCGGGGAGCTGTTTTTT. Protein: CASSLDRGEIGELFF.

In its sample, this clonotype was seen many times. The rearrangement links TRBV2 to TRBJ2-1; D is unclear. V was trimmed by 3 bases and J by 4 bases, leaving 10 bases between them. The CDR3 has 14 amino acids. Germline CDR1 and CDR2: SNHLY and FYNNEI. The CDR3 spells CASSESRVYNEQFF. The CDR3, as DNA: TGTGCCAGCAGTGAGTCTAGGGTGTACAATGAGCAGTTCTTC.

The chain uses TRBV6-1 and TRBJ2-7; 9 bases map to TRBD1. Trimming removed 10 bases from V and 6 bases from J; junction bases left unmatched: 10. CDR1 is MNHNS, CDR2 SASEGT, per germline. This CDR3 spans 13 amino acids. CDR3 DNA sequence: TGTGCCACCCTACGAGTGGACAGGGGCGAGCAGTACTTC. Its protein product is CATLRVDRGEQYF.

V gene TRBV6-1 combines with J gene TRBJ2-7, with 8 bases aligning to TRBD1. The V and J ends lost 6 bases and 4 bases, in that order; junction bases with no gene match: 8. CDR3 length: 14 amino acids. The germline V gene encodes CDR1 MNHNS and CDR2 SASEGT. CDR3 sequence (DNA): TGTGCCAGCAGGTTCTGCAGGGGGCTTTACGAGCAGTACTTC. This codes for CASRFCRGLYEQYF.

This clonotype was observed many times. This chain joins TRBV19 and TRBJ2-7, with TRBD1 identical over 9 bases. Per the germline V gene, CDR1 is LNHDA and CDR2 is SQIVND (reference sequence). CDR3 length: 15 amino acids. The trim removed 4 bases at V and 0 bases at J, leaving 4 bases unmatched. The CDR3 region is CASSTRQGGSYEQYF. Written as DNA, the CDR3 is TGTGCCAGTAGTACCCGACAGGGGGGCTCCTACGAGCAGTACTTC.

The J gene is TRBJ2-5, the V gene TRBV6-1, with 7 nucleotides matching TRBD2. Germline assignment: CDR1 MNHNS and CDR2 SASEGT. J was trimmed by 3 bases and V by 5 bases; bases with no gene match: 6. This CDR3 contains 14 residues. Here the CDR3 DNA reads TGTGCCAGCAGTCAGTGGAGCGGGAAAGAGACCCAGTACTTC. Its protein is CASSQWSGKETQYF.

The V and J genes are TRBV9 and TRBJ2-4; a possible D gene is TRBD2 (5 bases). Germline V lookup: CDR1 SGDLS, CDR2 YYNGEE. Trimming shortened V by 0 bases and J by 0 bases, and 13 bases separated the two germline ends. The CDR3 has 17 amino acids. CDR3 DNA sequence: TGTGCCAGCAGCGTAGCCGAGGGCTCGGTAGCCAAAAACATTCAGTACTTC. Translation: CASSVAEGSVAKNIQYF.

This clonotype showed up just a few times. The rearrangement uses TRBV12-3 or TRBV12-4 and TRBJ1-6; D possibly corresponds to TRBD1 (6 bases). This CDR3 has 15 amino acids. Trimming stripped 8 bases from V and 6 bases from J, with 17 bases between. The CDR3 DNA is TGTGCCAGCTCACCACGGGGGGCTCGTAATTCACCCCTCCACTTT. It encodes CASSPRGARNSPLHF.

The sample holds a few counts of this clonotype. The chain recombines TRBV6-5 with TRBJ2-4; D perhaps matches TRBD1 (6 bases). In germline, CDR1 is MNHEY, CDR2 SVGAGI. Between the trimmed V and J ends, which lost 3 bases and 5 bases, there was a span of 14 bases. This CDR3 has 15 amino acids. As DNA, the CDR3 is TGTGCCAGCAGTTATCCTAACAGGGACCAAAACATTCAGTACTTC. The encoded protein is CASSYPNRDQNIQYF.

Comments on this clonotype: Since a much larger clone is just one base distant, this may be a read error. The chain has TRBV24-1 and TRBJ1-2, with 7 bases lining up with TRBD1. CDR3 length: 13 amino acids. CDR1 and CDR2 from the germline V gene are KGHDR and SFDVKD. The CDR3 loop is CATRAGTDYGHTF. Written as DNA, the CDR3 is TGTGCCACCAGGGCTGGGACAGATTATGGCCACACCTTC.

This clonotype was recorded many times. The chain recombines TRBV12-3 or TRBV12-4 with TRBJ2-2, with D maybe TRBD2 (5 bases). This CDR3 comprises 14 residues. Trimming removed 5 bases from V and 3 bases from J, with 10 bases in between. CDR3 bases: TGTGCCAGCAGTACGGGGTTGGACACCGGGGAGCTGTTTTTT. It codes for CASSTGLDTGELFF.

This clonotype was detected ten times or more. The rearrangement links TRBV7-9 to TRBJ2-2; no firm D call. The CDR3 is 13 residues long. Per the germline V gene, CDR1 is SEHNR and CDR2 is FQNEAQ (reference sequence). This chain's CDR3 is CAKRGSNTGELFF. The CDR3 DNA reads TGTGCAAAACGCGGATCGAACACCGGGGAGCTGTTTTTT.